The rows below give T cell receptor beta chains drawn from one sample of a study of blood T cell repertoires in COVID-19. TCRdb's copy holds only in-frame clones and misses some; the assay was immunoSEQ multiplex PCR. The repertoire holds approximately 150,000 clones, with approximately 84% as singletons. The source material was peripheral blood. The receptors stem from a man aged 70 or older with acute or convalescent COVID-19. CDR3s include the opening cysteine and the closing phenylalanine or tryptophan. The D gene is left open where the match is weak. Some rows have no size entry. The others give once, few or many, or a class for an expanded clone.

V: TRBV27
J: TRBJ2-2
size: -
D: -
CDR3: CASSLSRNTGELFF
DNA: TGTGCCAGCAGTTTGTCCCGGAACACCGGGGAGCTGTTTTTT

V: TRBV19
J: TRBJ1-1
size: -
D: TRBD1
CDR3: CASSTHRGISEAFF
DNA: TGTGCCAGTAGTACGCACAGGGGGATTTCTGAAGCTTTCTTT

V: TRBV29-1
J: TRBJ2-1
size: few
D: -
CDR3: CSAKQGSYNEQFF
DNA: TGCAGCGCCAAACAGGGCTCCTACAATGAGCAGTTCTTC

V: TRBV2
J: TRBJ2-7
size: -
D: TRBD2
CDR3: CASSEAPSGGYEQYF
DNA: TGTGCCAGCAGTGAAGCTCCTAGCGGGGGCTACGAGCAGTACTTC

V: TRBV1
J: TRBJ2-6
size: -
D: -
CDR3: CTSSSGQGSAGANVLTF
DNA: TGCACCAGCAGCTCGGGACAGGGTAGCGCTGGGGCCAACGTCCTGACTTTC

V: TRBV7-9
J: TRBJ1-2
size: -
D: -
CDR3: CASSLEGATRGGYTF
DNA: TGTGCCAGCAGCTTAGAAGGAGCAACCAGGGGTGGCTACACCTTC

V: TRBV18
J: TRBJ1-5
size: once
D: -
CDR3: CASSREYRDLSNQPQHF
DNA: TGTGCCAGCTCACGGGAATACAGGGACCTTAGCAATCAGCCCCAGCATTTT

V: TRBV7-8
J: TRBJ1-2
size: -
D: -
CDR3: CASSSGRGRVYGYTF
DNA: TGTGCCAGCAGTTCTGGTCGTGGCAGGGTCTATGGCTACACCTTC

V: TRBV15
J: TRBJ1-2
size: -
D: TRBD1
CDR3: CATSRDVQGASGYTF
DNA: TGTGCCACCAGCAGAGATGTCCAGGGGGCGAGTGGCTACACCTTC

V: TRBV19
J: TRBJ1-5
size: -
D: TRBD1
CDR3: CASSTTGGTYQPQHF
DNA: TGTGCCAGTAGTACTACAGGGGGCACGTATCAGCCCCAGCATTTT

V: TRBV2
J: TRBJ2-1
size: -
D: -
CDR3: CARTPAGRIGDEQFF
DNA: TGTGCCAGGACTCCCGCGGGGCGGATCGGCGATGAGCAGTTCTTC

V: TRBV19
J: TRBJ2-5
size: -
D: -
CDR3: CASSPSPGTQYF
DNA: TGTGCCAGTAGTCCATCTCCAGGGACCCAGTACTTC

V: TRBV10-3
J: TRBJ2-4
size: -
D: TRBD2
CDR3: CAISELLGLAGEIKNIQYF
DNA: TGTGCCATCAGTGAGTTGCTAGGACTAGCGGGGGAGATCAAAAACATTCAGTACTTC

V: TRBV7-8
J: TRBJ2-1
size: -
D: TRBD2
CDR3: CASRRTSGGAFGEQFF
DNA: TGTGCCAGCAGGCGGACTAGCGGGGGGGCCTTTGGTGAGCAGTTCTTC

V: TRBV20-1
J: TRBJ2-2
size: -
D: -
CDR3: CSASGDSNTGELFF
DNA: TGCAGTGCTAGTGGGGACTCGAACACCGGGGAGCTGTTTTTT

V: TRBV9
J: TRBJ2-1
size: few
D: TRBD2
CDR3: CASSFKLAGPSYNEQFF
DNA: TGTGCCAGCAGCTTTAAATTAGCGGGGCCATCCTACAATGAGCAGTTCTTC

V: TRBV28
J: TRBJ2-3
size: -
D: -
CDR3: CASSLVQTDTQYF
DNA: TGTGCCAGCAGTTTAGTTCAGACAGATACGCAGTATTTT

V: TRBV5-8
J: TRBJ2-1
size: -
D: -
CDR3: CASSLNVGAYNEQFF
DNA: TGTGCCAGCAGCTTGAACGTGGGGGCTTACAATGAGCAGTTCTTC

V: TRBV5-1
J: TRBJ2-7
size: -
D: -
CDR3: CASSSFSYEQYF
DNA: TGCGCCAGCAGCTCCTTCTCCTACGAGCAGTACTTC

V: TRBV6-5
J: TRBJ1-1
size: -
D: -
CDR3: CASSWRQNTEAFF
DNA: TGTGCCAGCAGTTGGAGGCAGAACACTGAAGCTTTCTTT

V: TRBV29-1
J: TRBJ1-2
size: -
D: -
CDR3: CSVVWTGYGYTF
DNA: TGCAGCGTTGTGTGGACTGGCTATGGCTACACCTTC

V: TRBV9
J: TRBJ1-5
size: -
D: -
CDR3: CASSVAERVDGNQPQHF
DNA: TGTGCCAGCAGCGTAGCTGAGAGGGTTGATGGCAATCAGCCCCAGCATTTT

V: TRBV6-1
J: TRBJ2-1
size: -
D: -
CDR3: CASSERGRVAYEQFF
DNA: TGTGCCAGCAGTGAACGAGGCAGGGTTGCGTATGAGCAGTTCTTC

V: TRBV3-1/TRBV3-2
J: TRBJ2-1
size: -
D: TRBD1
CDR3: CASSQAGGALEQFF
DNA: TGTGCCAGCAGCCAAGCAGGGGGCGCGTTAGAGCAGTTCTTC

V: TRBV4-1
J: TRBJ2-7
size: few
D: -
CDR3: CASSHIQGTVHEQYF
DNA: TGCGCCAGCAGCCACATCCAGGGAACTGTACACGAGCAGTACTTC

V: TRBV2
J: TRBJ1-6
size: -
D: -
CDR3: CASSATDSSNSPLHF
DNA: TGTGCCAGCAGCGCCACGGACAGCTCTAATTCACCCCTCCACTTT